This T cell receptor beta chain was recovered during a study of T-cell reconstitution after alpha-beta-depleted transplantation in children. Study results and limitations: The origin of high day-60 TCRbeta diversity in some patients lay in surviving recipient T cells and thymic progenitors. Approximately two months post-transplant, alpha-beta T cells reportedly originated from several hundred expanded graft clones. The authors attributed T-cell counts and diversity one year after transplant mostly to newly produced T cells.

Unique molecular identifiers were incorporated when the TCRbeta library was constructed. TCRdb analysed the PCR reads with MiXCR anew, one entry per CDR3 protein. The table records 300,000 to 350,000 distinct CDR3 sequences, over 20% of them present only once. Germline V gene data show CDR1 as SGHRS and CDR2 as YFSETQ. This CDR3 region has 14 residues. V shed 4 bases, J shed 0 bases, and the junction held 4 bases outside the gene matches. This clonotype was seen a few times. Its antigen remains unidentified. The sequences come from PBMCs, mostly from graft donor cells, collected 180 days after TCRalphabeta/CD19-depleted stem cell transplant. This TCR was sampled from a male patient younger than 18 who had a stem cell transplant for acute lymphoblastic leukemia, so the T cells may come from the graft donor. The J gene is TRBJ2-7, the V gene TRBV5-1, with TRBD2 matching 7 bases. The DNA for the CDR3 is TGCGCCAGCAGCAGGGACTACTTCTCCTACGAGCAGTACTTC. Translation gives CASSRDYFSYEQYF.